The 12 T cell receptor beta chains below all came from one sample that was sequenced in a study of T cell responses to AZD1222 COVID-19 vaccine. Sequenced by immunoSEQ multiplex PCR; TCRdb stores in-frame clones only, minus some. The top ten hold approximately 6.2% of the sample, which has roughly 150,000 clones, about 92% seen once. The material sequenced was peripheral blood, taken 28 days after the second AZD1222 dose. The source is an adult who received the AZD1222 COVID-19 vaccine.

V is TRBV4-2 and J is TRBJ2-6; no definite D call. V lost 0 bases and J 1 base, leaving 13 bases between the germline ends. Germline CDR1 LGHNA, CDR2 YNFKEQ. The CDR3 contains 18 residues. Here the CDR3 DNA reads TGTGCCAGCAGCCAAGATCTCGTGAGTACGTCTGGGGCCAACGTCCTGACTTTC. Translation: CASSQDLVSTSGANVLTF.

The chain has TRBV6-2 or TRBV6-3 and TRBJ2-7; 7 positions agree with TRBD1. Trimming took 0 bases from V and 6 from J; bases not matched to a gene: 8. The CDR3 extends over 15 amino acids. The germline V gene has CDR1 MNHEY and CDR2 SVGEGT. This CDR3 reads CASSYSDRASSEQYF. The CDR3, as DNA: TGTGCCAGCAGTTACTCAGACAGGGCCTCCAGCGAGCAGTACTTC.

Here the CDR3 DNA reads TGTGCCAGCAGTTACTCGGGGGGGGCCAGTGGAAACACCATATATTTT. Translated: CASSYSGGASGNTIYF. V gene TRBV6-5 combines with J gene TRBJ1-3; D may be TRBD1 (6 bases). The CDR3 spans 16 residues. Germline CDR1 reads MNHEY; CDR2 reads SVGAGI. The V end was cut by 0 bases, the J end by 3 bases, with 12 bases between.

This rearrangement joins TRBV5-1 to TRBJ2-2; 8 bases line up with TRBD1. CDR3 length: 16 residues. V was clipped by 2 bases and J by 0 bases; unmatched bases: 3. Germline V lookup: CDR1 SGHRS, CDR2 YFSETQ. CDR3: CASSFTGGTNTGELFF. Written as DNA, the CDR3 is TGCGCCAGCAGCTTTACAGGGGGTACGAACACCGGGGAGCTGTTTTTT. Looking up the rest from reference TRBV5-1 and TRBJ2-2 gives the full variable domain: KAGVTQTPRYLIKTRGQQVTLSCSPISGHRSVSWYQQTPGQGLQFLFEYFSETQRNKGNFPGRFSGRQFSNSRSEMNVSTLELGDSALYLCASSFTGGTNTGELFFGEGSRLTVL.

In nucleotides, the CDR3 is TGTGCCAGCAGCTTAGAGGGATACGGCTATGGCTACACCTTC. It specifies CASSLEGYGYGYTF. V usage is TRBV7-8 and J usage is TRBJ1-2; D call uncertain. V shed 1 base and J shed 4 bases, with 10 bases lying between them. This CDR3 is built from 14 residues. The germline V gene has CDR1 SGHVS and CDR2 FQNEAQ.

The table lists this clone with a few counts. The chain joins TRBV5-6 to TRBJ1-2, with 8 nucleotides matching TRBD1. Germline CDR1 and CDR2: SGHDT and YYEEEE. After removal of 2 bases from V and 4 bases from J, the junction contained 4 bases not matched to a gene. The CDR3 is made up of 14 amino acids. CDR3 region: CASSFGDRGYGYTF. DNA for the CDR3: TGTGCCAGCAGCTTCGGAGACAGGGGCTATGGCTACACCTTC.

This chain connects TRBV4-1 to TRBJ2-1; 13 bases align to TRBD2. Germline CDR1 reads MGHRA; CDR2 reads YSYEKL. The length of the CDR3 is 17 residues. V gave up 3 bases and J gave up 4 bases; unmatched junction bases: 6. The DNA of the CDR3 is TGCGCCAGCAGCCAGGCCGGGACTAGCGGGGATTACAATGAGCAGTTCTTC. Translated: CASSQAGTSGDYNEQFF.

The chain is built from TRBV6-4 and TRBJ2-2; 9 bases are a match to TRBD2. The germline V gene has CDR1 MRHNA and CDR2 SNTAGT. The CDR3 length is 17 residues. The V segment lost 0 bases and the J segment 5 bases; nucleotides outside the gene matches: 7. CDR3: CASSDSIGTSRTGELFF. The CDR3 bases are TGTGCCAGCAGTGACTCTATCGGGACTAGCAGAACCGGGGAGCTGTTTTTT.

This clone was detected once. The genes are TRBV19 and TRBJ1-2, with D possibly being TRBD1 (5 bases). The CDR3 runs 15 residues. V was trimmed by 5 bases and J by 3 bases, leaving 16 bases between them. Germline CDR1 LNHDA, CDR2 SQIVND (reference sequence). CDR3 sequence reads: CASSVSGRSDYGYTF. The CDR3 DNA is TGTGCCAGTAGTGTCTCGGGACGGTCCGACTATGGCTACACCTTC.

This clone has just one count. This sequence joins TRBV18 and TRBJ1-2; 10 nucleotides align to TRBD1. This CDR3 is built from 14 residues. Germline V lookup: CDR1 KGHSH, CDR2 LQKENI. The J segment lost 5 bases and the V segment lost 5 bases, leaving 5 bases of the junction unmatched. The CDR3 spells CASSAGTGDYGYTF. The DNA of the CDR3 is TGTGCCAGCTCAGCCGGGACAGGGGATTATGGCTACACCTTC. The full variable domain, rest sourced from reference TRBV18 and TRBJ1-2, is NAGVMQNPRHLVRRRGQEARLRCSPMKGHSHVYWYRQLPEEGLKFMVYLQKENIIDESGMPKERFSAEFPKEGPSILRIQQVVRGDSAAYFCASSAGTGDYGYTFGSGTRLTVV.

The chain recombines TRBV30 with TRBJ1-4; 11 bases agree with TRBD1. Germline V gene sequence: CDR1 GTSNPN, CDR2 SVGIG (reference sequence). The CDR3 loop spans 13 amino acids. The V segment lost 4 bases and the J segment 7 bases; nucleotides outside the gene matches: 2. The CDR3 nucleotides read TGTGCCTGGACGGGGACAGGGGGTGAAAAACTGTTTTTT. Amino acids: CAWTGTGGEKLFF.

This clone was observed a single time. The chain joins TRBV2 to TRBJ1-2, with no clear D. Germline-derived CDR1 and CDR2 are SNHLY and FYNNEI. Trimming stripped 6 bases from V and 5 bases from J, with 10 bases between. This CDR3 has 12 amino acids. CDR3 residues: CASRPLGYGYTF. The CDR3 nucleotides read TGTGCCAGCAGACCCTTGGGGTATGGCTACACCTTC. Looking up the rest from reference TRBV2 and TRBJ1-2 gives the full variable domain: EPEVTQTPSHQVTQMGQEVILRCVPISNHLYFYWYRQILGQKVEFLVSFYNNEISEKSEIFDDQFSVERPDGSNFTLKIRSTKLEDSAMYFCASRPLGYGYTFGSGTRLTVV.